This T cell receptor (beta chain) emerged from a study of cytomegalovirus exposure and HLA in healthy donors. The CDR3 loop spans 15 amino acids. Germline V gene lookup returns CDR1 LNHDA and CDR2 SQIVND (reference sequence). V shed 6 bases and J shed 2 bases, with 14 bases lying between them. In the PCR, 60 Vbeta and 13 Jbeta primers were used. TCRdb's copy holds only in-frame clones and misses some; the assay was immunoSEQ multiplex PCR. In total, the table holds about 160,000 clones. This chain links TRBV19 with TRBJ1-5; D is perhaps TRBD1 (6 bases). This TCR was recovered from a man in his thirties or forties in good health and CMV-seronegative. Sequenced: PBMCs. For the CDR3, the DNA is TGTGCCAGTAGATCCAGGGGTATAGGCAATCAGCCCCAGCATTTT. Encoded protein: CASRSRGIGNQPQHF. Looking up the rest from reference TRBV19 and TRBJ1-5 gives the full variable domain: DGGITQSPKYLFRKEGQNVTLSCEQNLNHDAMYWYRQDPGQGLRLIYYSQIVNDFQKGDIAEGYSVSREKKESFPLTVTSAQKNPTAFYLCASRSRGIGNQPQHFGDGTRLSIL.